The source of this T cell receptor (beta chain) is a study of T cells in women clearing cervical HPV infection (dated by TCRdb to 2017 to 2018). General notes on the study: The cases were 20 to 25 women with histologically confirmed HPV16-related CIN3 or worse, and 2 of these cases were invasive cancers. The controls were 25 or so women whose single incident HPV16 infection cleared within 12 months with no development of precancer or cancer. The exploratory proof-of-principle case-control study was nested within the Guanacaste HPV Natural History Study in Costa Rica and compared TCR repertoires across cervical HPV16 outcomes. Five blinded duplicates per group were added as quality controls, giving 60 or so samples: around 50 participants and roughly ten replicates. Cases were matched to controls by age within five years and by the year the sample was collected. Case blood was taken at the visit when the lesion was first identified, whereas control blood was taken when infection was no longer detected. Since only a few of the women had HLA typing available, the possibility that HLA type was acting as a confounder could not be ruled out. A median age of almost 35 years was observed in cases versus under 40 in controls, and no significant differences in baseline characteristics were found. The parent cohort enrolled under 11,000 women aged 18 or older in Guanacaste, Costa Rica, in about 1993 to 1994 and followed the women for 7 to 8 years. Among cases, blood sampling came a median of nearly 150 days after lesion detection, with an interquartile range of roughly 85 to 200 days.

Spanning cysteine to phenylalanine, the CDR3 consists of 14 amino acids. Part of the CDR3 DNA is given, 33 bases translated from base 1. CDR1 is given as SNHLY and CDR2 as FYNNEI, both from the germline V gene. The junction shows trimming of 8 bases on V and 4 bases on J, and the gene matches do not reach 8 bases of it. Every participant had a single incident cervical HPV16 infection, and prevalent HPV16 infections were excluded. Cervical HPV DNA was detected by MY09/MY11 PCR, and genotyping was performed by dot-blot hybridization. Fifteen mL of heparinized blood were centrifuged, and the buffy coat was split into aliquots, frozen at -30 degrees C, and then kept at -80 degrees C. Genomic DNA was extracted from buffy coat specimens using QIAGEN kits. Summary of the overall study and its limitations: Because T-cell numbers per sample were unknown, differences in richness could reflect varying T-cell content rather than repertoire biology. Lower TRBV6-7 relative abundance was observed in cases than in controls (around 0.1% versus 0.15%; Bonferroni P = 0.0008). Across sequencing depths, CIN3+ cases showed significantly higher TCR repertoire richness than controls, but evenness did not differ between the groups. Random forest classifiers that combined richness and V gene abundances separated cases from controls with an estimated AUC of around 0.87. Whether associations preceded infection or resulted from infection could not be shown with the cross-sectional design, and effector/memory subsets and HPV-specific T cells were not isolated.

TCR beta CDR3 regions were amplified by multiplex PCR from an average of about 1,100 ng genomic DNA per sample using the immunoSEQ assay. The assay corrected primer bias using a complete synthetic TCR repertoire to establish an amplification baseline. The amplicons were sequenced using the Illumina platform. As for how the authors treated the data: Sequences were error-corrected by clustering with frequency ratios and a modified nearest-neighbor algorithm, then analyzed in the immunoSEQ Analyzer with IMGT gene definitions. At each rarefaction depth, TCR richness and evenness were averaged over 20 rarefaction repeats, and samples with fewer sequences than the depth were excluded. Wilcoxon rank sum tests with FDR correction were used to compare relative abundances of V, D and J genes between the groups. For the blinded duplicates, the intraclass correlation was approximately 96% for TCR richness and averaged roughly 75% across about 70 gene segments. Here the immuneACCESS table is served through TCRdb, limited to in-frame sequences with V and J called. Missing clones are a known gap in these copies; in checked studies unresolved V genes cover under half, and the rest lacks a known reason. The V and J calls and the clone size are those of that table, but D and trimming were determined from the DNA. This sample's table carries about 48,000 clones. The ten largest make up roughly 1.6% of the sample.

Regarding this clone: The antigen it binds to is not known. The read ends 3 residues before the CDR3 terminus; that terminus is restored from the germline J gene.

This sequence was found in a woman between 18 and 70 years old with a cervical HPV16 infection that either progressed to CIN3+ or cleared (not recorded which). Sequencing was carried out using blood buffy coat. The receptor chain draws on TRBV2 and TRBJ2-7; TRBD2 lines up with 10 middle nucleotides. CDR3 DNA, as far as it was read: TGTGCCAGCCGGCCTAGCGGGAGTAGGTACGAG. Translated, this is CASRPSGSRYE. The entire CDR3 is CASRPSGSRYEQYF.